Sequencing of this TCR beta chain was carried out in a study of T cell responses to AZD1222 COVID-19 vaccine. Points from the study as a whole: Vaccine-associated CD4 TCRs spanned spike, dominant at 160-218 and 743-854. Possibly, clonal diversity was underestimated; donors were largely white British and included more females.

The CDR3 has 14 residues. Germline V CDR1 and CDR2: SGHRS, YFSETQ. Trimming removed 0 bases from V and 2 bases from J, with 9 bases in between. To note about this clone: Its antigen is as yet unknown.

Profiling relied on immunoSEQ multiplex PCR, and the TCRdb table lists in-frame clones only, not all of them. The sample lists about 160,000 clones, 90% occurring once. The chain employs TRBV5-1 and TRBJ2-7, with a possible D match to TRBD2 (6 bases). The clonotype comes from an adult who received the AZD1222 COVID-19 vaccine. The sample consisted of peripheral blood, taken 28 days after the second AZD1222 dose. DNA for the CDR3: TGCGCCAGCAGCTTGGGTGCGGGAACCTACGAGCAGTACTTC. Amino acid sequence: CASSLGAGTYEQYF.